This TCR beta chain was captured by sequencing in a study of cytomegalovirus exposure and HLA in healthy donors. The study's findings and limits: Excluded were some V segments that proved indistinguishable, including TRBV6-2 and TRBV6-3. Within the data, a cluster of highly shared sequence variants was likely a sequencing artifact.

CDR1 and CDR2 from the germline V gene are SGDLS and YYNGEE. The CDR3 is 16 amino acids. Trimming removed 0 bases at V and 0 bases at J, with 9 bases between. The PCR had 60 Vbeta and 13 Jbeta primers. The repertoire was sequenced with immunoSEQ multiplex PCR; TCRdb's copy has only in-frame clones and lacks some. The sample has around 200,000 clones, roughly 80% seen once. Remarks on this clone: Its antigen is as yet unknown.

Input material: PBMCs. V usage is TRBV9 and J usage is TRBJ2-2; no clear D. The receptor was derived from a man between 45 and 60 years old in good health and CMV-seronegative. The CDR3 coding sequence is TGTGCCAGCAGCGTAGGTGGCAGCGCGAACACCGGGGAGCTGTTTTTT. Protein sequence: CASSVGGSANTGELFF.